This TCR beta chain was sequenced during a study of cytomegalovirus exposure and HLA in healthy donors. Study-wide results and caveats: According to the study, around 150 TCR beta chains were cytomegalovirus-associated. The TCR clusters that emerged in the first cohort tended, a later analysis found, to co-occur in the roughly 110 validation repertoires.

Profiling relied on immunoSEQ multiplex PCR, and the TCRdb table lists in-frame clones only, not all of them. This table holds hundreds of thousands of clones, around 87% found once. Trimming left V 8 bases short and J 0 bases short, with 20 bases between. Germline loops: CDR1 SEHNR, CDR2 FQNEAQ (reference sequence). There are 17 residues in the CDR3. Worth noting for this clone: The antigen is not known.

Sequenced: PBMCs. The chain uses TRBV7-9 and TRBJ2-4, with D hard to call. This clonotype was obtained from a woman younger than 35 in good health and CMV-seropositive. The CDR3, as DNA: TGTGCCAGCGGGCAAGGCAGAGACGACCTAGCCAAAAACATTCAGTACTTC. Encoded protein: CASGQGRDDLAKNIQYF. Together with reference TRBV7-9 and TRBJ2-4, the CDR3 gives the full variable domain: DTGVSQNPRHKITKRGQNVTFRCDPISEHNRLYWYRQTLGQGPEFLTYFQNEAQLEKSRLLSDRFSAERPKGSFSTLEIQRTEQGDSAMYLCASGQGRDDLAKNIQYFGAGTRLSVL.